This T cell receptor (beta chain) came from a study of blood T cell repertoires in COVID-19. Study-level background: Sites across the United States, Italy and Spain contributed samples from acute and convalescent COVID-19. PBMCs, B-cell-depleted T cells, or T cells provided the cDNA or gDNA that made up the material.

TCRdb keeps only in-frame clones here, not all; method: immunoSEQ multiplex PCR. This sample has about 140,000 clones, with approximately 80% found just once. The TCR originated in a human donor in a cohort sampled during active COVID-19. The source material was peripheral blood.

The CDR3 DNA reads TGTGCCAGCAGGGAAGGGACAGGTTATGGCTACACCTTC. It codes for CASREGTGYGYTF. V is TRBV28 and J is TRBJ1-2, with TRBD1 matching over 8 bases. Germline CDR1 MDHEN, CDR2 SYDVKM. The CDR3 loop spans 13 amino acids. The V and J ends lost 6 bases and 5 bases, in that order; junction bases with no gene match: 5.